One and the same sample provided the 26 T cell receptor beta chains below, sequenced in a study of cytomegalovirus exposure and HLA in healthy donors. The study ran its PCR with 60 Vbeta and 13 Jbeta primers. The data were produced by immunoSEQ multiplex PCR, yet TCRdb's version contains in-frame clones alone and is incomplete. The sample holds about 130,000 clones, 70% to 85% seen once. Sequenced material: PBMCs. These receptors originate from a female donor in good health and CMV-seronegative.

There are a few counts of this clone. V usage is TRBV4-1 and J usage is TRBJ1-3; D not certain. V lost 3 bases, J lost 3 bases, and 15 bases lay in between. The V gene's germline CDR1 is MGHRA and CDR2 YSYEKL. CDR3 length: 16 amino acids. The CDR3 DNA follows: TGCGCCAGCAGCCACCCCACGGGAGGATTTGGAAACACCATATATTTT. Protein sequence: CASSHPTGGFGNTIYF.

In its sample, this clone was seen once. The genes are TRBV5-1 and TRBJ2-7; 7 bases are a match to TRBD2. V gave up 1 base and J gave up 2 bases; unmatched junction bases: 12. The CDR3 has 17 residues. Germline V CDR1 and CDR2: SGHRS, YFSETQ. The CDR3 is CASSLREGGGGTYEQYF. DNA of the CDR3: TGCGCCAGCAGCTTGAGGGAGGGAGGCGGGGGTACCTACGAGCAGTACTTC.

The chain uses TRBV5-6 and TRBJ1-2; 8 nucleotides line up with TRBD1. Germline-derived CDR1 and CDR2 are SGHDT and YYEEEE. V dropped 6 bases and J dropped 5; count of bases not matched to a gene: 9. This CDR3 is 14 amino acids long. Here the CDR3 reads CASTLQGGTYGYTF. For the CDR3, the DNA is TGTGCCAGCACTCTACAGGGGGGAACTTATGGCTACACCTTC.

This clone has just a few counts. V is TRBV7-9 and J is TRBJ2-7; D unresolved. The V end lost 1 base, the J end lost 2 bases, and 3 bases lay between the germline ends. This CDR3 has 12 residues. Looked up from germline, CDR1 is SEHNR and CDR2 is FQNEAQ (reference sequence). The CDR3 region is CASSLVAYEQYF. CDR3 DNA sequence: TGTGCCAGCAGCTTAGTAGCCTACGAGCAGTACTTC.

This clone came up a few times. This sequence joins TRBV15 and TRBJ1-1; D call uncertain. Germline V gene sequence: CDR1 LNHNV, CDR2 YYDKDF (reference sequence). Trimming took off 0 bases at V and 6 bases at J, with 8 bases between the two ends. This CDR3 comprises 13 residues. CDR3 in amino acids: CATSREFRSEAFF. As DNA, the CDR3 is TGTGCCACCAGCAGAGAATTCCGGTCTGAAGCTTTCTTT.

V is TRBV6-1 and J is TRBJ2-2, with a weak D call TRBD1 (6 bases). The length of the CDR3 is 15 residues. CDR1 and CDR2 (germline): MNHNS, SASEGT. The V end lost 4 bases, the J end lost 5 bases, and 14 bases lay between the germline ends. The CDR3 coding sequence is TGTGCCAGCAGTGCCTTACAGGGCCCAACCGGGGAGCTGTTTTTT. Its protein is CASSALQGPTGELFF.

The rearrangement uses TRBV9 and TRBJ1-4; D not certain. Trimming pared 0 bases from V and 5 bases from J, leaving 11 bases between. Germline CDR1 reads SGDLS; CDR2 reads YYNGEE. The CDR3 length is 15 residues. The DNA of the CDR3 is TGTGCCAGCAGCGTAGCGGCAGGAAACAATGAAAAACTGTTTTTT. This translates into CASSVAAGNNEKLFF.

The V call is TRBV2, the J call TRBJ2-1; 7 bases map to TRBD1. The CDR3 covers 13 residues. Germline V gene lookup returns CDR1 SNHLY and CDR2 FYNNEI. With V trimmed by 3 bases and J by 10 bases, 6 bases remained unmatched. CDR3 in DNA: TGTGCCAGCAGTGAGACAGGGTTTGGGGAGCAGTTCTTC. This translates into CASSETGFGEQFF.

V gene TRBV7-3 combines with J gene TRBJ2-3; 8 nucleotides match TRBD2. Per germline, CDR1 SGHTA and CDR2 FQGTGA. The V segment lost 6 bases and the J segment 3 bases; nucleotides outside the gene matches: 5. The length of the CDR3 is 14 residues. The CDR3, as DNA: TGTGCCAGCAGGGGGGCGGGAGGTACAGATACGCAGTATTTT. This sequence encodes CASRGAGGTDTQYF.

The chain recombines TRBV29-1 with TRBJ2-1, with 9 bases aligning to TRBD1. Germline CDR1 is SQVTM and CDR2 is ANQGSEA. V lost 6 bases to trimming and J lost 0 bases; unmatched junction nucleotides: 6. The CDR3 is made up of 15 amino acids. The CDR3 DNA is TGCAGCGTCGCCGGGACAGGGCACTCCTACAATGAGCAGTTCTTC. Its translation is CSVAGTGHSYNEQFF.

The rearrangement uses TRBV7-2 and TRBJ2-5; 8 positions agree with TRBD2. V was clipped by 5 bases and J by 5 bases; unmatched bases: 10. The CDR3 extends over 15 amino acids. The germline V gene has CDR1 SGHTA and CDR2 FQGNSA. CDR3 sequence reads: CASSPREGGWETQYF. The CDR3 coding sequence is TGTGCCAGCAGCCCCCGGGAGGGGGGTTGGGAGACCCAGTACTTC.

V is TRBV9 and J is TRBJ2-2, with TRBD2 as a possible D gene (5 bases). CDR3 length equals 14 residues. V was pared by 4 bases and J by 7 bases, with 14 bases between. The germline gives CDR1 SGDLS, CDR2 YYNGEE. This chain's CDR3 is CASSPLGRLGELFF. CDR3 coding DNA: TGTGCCAGCAGCCCACTAGGCCGACTCGGGGAGCTGTTTTTT.

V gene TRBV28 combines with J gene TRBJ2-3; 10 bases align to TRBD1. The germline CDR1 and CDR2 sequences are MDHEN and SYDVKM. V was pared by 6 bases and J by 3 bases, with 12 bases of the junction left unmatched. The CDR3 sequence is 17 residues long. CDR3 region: CASSPDKGTGATDTQYF. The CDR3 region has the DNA TGTGCCAGCAGCCCCGACAAGGGGACAGGGGCTACAGATACGCAGTATTTT.

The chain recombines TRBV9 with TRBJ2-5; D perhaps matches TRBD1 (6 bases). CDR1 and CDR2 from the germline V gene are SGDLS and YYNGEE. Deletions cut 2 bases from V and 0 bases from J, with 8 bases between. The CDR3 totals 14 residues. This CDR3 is CASSVGQNQETQYF. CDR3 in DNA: TGTGCCAGCAGCGTTGGACAGAACCAAGAGACCCAGTACTTC.

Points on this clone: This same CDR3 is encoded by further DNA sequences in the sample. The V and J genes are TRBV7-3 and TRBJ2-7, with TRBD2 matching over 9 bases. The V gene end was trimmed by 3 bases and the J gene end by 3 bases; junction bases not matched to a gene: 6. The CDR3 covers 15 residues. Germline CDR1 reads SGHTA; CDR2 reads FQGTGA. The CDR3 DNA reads TGTGCCAGCAGCTTGGGGGCGGGAGGGTTCTACGAGCAGTACTTC. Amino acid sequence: CASSLGAGGFYEQYF. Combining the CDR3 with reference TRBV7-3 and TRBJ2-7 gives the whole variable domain GAGVSQTPSNKVTEKGKYVELRCDPISGHTALYWYRQSLGQGPEFLIYFQGTGAADDSGLPNDRFFAVRPEGSVSTLKIQRTERGDSAVYLCASSLGAGGFYEQYFGPGTRLTVT.

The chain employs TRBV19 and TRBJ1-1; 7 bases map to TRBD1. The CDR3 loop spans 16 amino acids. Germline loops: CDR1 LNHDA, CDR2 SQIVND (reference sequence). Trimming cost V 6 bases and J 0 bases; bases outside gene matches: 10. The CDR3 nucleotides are TGTGCCAGTAGCCAGGGACAGACCTTAATGAACACTGAAGCTTTCTTT. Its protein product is CASSQGQTLMNTEAFF.

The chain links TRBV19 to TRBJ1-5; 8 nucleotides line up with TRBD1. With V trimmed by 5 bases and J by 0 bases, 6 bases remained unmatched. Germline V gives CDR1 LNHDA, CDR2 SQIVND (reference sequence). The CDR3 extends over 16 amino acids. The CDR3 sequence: CASSADRGYSNQPQHF. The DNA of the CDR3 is TGTGCCAGTAGTGCAGACAGGGGATATAGCAATCAGCCCCAGCATTTT.

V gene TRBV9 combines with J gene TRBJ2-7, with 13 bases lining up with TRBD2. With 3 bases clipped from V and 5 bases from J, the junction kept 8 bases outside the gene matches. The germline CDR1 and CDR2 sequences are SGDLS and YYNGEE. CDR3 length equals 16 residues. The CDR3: CASSGGLAGRENEQYF. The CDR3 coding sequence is TGTGCCAGCAGCGGGGGACTAGCGGGAAGGGAAAACGAGCAGTACTTC.

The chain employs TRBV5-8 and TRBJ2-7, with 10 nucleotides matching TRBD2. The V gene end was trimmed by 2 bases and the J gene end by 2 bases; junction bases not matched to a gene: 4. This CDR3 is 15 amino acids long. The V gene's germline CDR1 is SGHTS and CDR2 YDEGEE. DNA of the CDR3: TGTGCCAGCAGCTTCGCTAGCGGGAGTGCCTACGAGCAGTACTTC. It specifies CASSFASGSAYEQYF.

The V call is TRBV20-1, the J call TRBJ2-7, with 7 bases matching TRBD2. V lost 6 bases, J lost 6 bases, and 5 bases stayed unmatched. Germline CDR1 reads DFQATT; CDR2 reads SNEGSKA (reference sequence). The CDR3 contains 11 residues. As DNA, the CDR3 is TGCAGTGCCGGGGGAGGGCGCGAGCAGTACTTC. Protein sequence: CSAGGGREQYF.

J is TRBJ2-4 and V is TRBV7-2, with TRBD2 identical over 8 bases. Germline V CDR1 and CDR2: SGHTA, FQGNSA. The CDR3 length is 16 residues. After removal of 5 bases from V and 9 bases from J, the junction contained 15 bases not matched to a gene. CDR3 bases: TGTGCCAGCAGCCCCTTGGGGGGTAGCGGGACCGGCATTCAGTACTTC. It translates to CASSPLGGSGTGIQYF.

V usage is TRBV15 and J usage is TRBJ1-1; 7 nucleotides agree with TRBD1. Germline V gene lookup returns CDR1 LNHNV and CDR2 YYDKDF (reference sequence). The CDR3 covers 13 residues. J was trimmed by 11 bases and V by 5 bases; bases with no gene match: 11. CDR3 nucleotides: TGTGCCACCAGCCCTTTACAGGGGAGTGGGGCTTTCTTT. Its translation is CATSPLQGSGAFF.

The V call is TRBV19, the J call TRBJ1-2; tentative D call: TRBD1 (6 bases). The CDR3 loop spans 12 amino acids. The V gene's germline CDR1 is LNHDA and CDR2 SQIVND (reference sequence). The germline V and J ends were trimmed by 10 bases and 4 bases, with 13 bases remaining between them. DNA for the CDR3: TGTGCCACCTTACAGGGCCTCTATGGCTACACCTTC. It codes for CATLQGLYGYTF.

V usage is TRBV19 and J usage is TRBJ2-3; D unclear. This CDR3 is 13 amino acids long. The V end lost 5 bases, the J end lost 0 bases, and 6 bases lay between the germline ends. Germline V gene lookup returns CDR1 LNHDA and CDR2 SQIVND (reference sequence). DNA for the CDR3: TGTGCCAGTAGTCGACTCAGCACAGATACGCAGTATTTT. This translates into CASSRLSTDTQYF. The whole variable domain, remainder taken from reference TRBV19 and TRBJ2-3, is DGGITQSPKYLFRKEGQNVTLSCEQNLNHDAMYWYRQDPGQGLRLIYYSQIVNDFQKGDIAEGYSVSREKKESFPLTVTSAQKNPTAFYLCASSRLSTDTQYFGPGTRLTVL.

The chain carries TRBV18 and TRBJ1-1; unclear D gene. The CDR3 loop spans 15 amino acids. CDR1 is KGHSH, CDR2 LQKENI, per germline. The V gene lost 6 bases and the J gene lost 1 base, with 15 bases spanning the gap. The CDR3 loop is CASSLNGGENTEAFF. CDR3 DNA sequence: TGTGCCAGCTCCCTCAACGGCGGGGAGAACACTGAAGCTTTCTTT.

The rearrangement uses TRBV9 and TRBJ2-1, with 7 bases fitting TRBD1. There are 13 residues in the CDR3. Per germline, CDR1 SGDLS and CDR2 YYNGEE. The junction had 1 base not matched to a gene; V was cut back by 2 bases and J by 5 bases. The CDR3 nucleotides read TGTGCCAGCAGCGTTGGACAGGACAATGAGCAGTTCTTC. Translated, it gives CASSVGQDNEQFF.